This is a list of T cell receptor beta chains from one sample in a study of cytotoxic CD8 clonotypes in ibrutinib-treated CLL. The data were produced by immunoSEQ multiplex PCR, yet TCRdb's version contains in-frame clones alone and is incomplete. The data contain some 58,000 clones, approximately 71% of them singletons. The sample consisted of PBMCs, taken after 12 months of ibrutinib treatment. The receptors here all came from a human donor with chronic lymphocytic leukemia. The CDR3 runs from the conserved cysteine through the conserved F or W. D genes are given only for firm matches. The size entry is marked missing in some rows and otherwise reads once, few, many or a size class.

J gene	D gene	V gene	clone size	CDR3 DNA	CDR3 protein
TRBJ2-1	NA	TRBV2	NA	TGTGCCAGCACCCGCAATGAGCAGTTCTTC	CASTRNEQFF
TRBJ2-7	TRBD2	TRBV7-8	NA	TGTGCCAGCAGCTTAGGGGGGCGGACTAGCGGGAGGGCGTTACGGTACTTC	CASSLGGRTSGRALRYF
TRBJ2-7	TRBD1	TRBV7-9	NA	TGTGCCAGCAGCTTAGTAGGGACAGCCTGGGTACCGGAGCAGTACTTC	CASSLVGTAWVPEQYF
TRBJ2-5	TRBD1	TRBV7-9	NA	TGTGCCAGCAGTTCAGGGACAGGGAAGCAAGAGACCCAGTACTTC	CASSSGTGKQETQYF
TRBJ2-7	NA	TRBV6-6	NA	TGTGCCAGTGGGGGCGTCGGGCCGTACGAGCAGTACTTC	CASGGVGPYEQYF
TRBJ1-1	NA	TRBV30	few	TGTGCCTGGAGTCTGACTTTTGATGAAGCTTTCTTT	CAWSLTFDEAFF
TRBJ1-2	TRBD1	TRBV5-1	NA	TGCGCCAGCAGCCTGGGACAGGGCAATGGCTACACCTTC	CASSLGQGNGYTF
TRBJ2-1	TRBD2	TRBV5-4	once	TGTGCCAGCAGCCTCACTAGCGGGAGCTGGGATGAGCAGTTCTTC	CASSLTSGSWDEQFF
TRBJ2-3	TRBD2	TRBV28	few	TGTGCCAGCAGCATAATAGCGGGAGACCATACGCAGTATTTT	CASSIIAGDHTQYF
TRBJ2-3	NA	TRBV30	once	TGTGCCTGGAGCGCCCGGGGCTTGACAGATACGCAGTATTTT	CAWSARGLTDTQYF
TRBJ1-1	NA	TRBV29-1	NA	TGCAGCGTTGAAGCGAAGGGGGACATGAACACTGAAGCTTTCTTT	CSVEAKGDMNTEAFF
TRBJ2-7	TRBD2	TRBV10-3	once	TGTGCCATCAGTGATGAGGACACCTCGGGGCTAGCGGGAGTGGTCTACGAGCAGTACTTC	CAISDEDTSGLAGVVYEQYF
TRBJ2-7	NA	TRBV7-8	NA	TGTGCCAGCAGCTTAGCTTCGGGGGAGCAGTACTTC	CASSLASGEQYF
TRBJ2-6	TRBD1	TRBV30	NA	TGTGCGAAAGGACAGGGGAGGTCAGGGGCCAACGTCCTGACTTTC	CAKGQGRSGANVLTF
TRBJ2-7	TRBD2	TRBV5-1	NA	TGCGCCAGCAGCTTGGGCCCCGGGGAGGGAAGCTACGAGCAGTACTTC	CASSLGPGEGSYEQYF
TRBJ2-1	NA	TRBV5-1	NA	TGCGCCAGCAGCTATCAAGGACAGAAGTACAATGAGCAGTTCTTC	CASSYQGQKYNEQFF
TRBJ2-7	NA	TRBV11-2	NA	TGCGCCAGCAGCCTGCGTGACAGCCTGGGCTACGAGCAGTACTTC	CASSLRDSLGYEQYF
TRBJ2-5	NA	TRBV11-2	few	TGTGCCAGCAGCTTAGAAGGGTGGAGGGCCCTCCGGACCCAGTACTTC	CASSLEGWRALRTQYF
TRBJ1-2	TRBD1	TRBV2	NA	TGTGCCAGCAGTGGGGACAGTTATGGCTACACCTTC	CASSGDSYGYTF
TRBJ2-1	TRBD2	TRBV5-1	NA	TGCGCCAGCAGCTTGGCAGCTAGCGGGAGCTTTGAGCAGTTCTTC	CASSLAASGSFEQFF
TRBJ1-5	TRBD1	TRBV28	few	TGTGCCAGCAGTGCCGGGACAGGGGGCATTAGCAATCAGCCCCAGCATTTT	CASSAGTGGISNQPQHF
TRBJ2-7	TRBD2	TRBV7-6	NA	TGTGCCAGCAGCTTAATTCCCTCCCCTGACAGCGGGATTGGTCTCCACGAGCAGTACTTC	CASSLIPSPDSGIGLHEQYF
TRBJ2-7	NA	TRBV5-1	NA	TGCGCCAGCAGCTTGGCTCCTAGCGCCTCGGAGTTAGCCTACGAGCAGTACTTC	CASSLAPSASELAYEQYF
TRBJ1-2	TRBD1	TRBV5-1	few	TGCGCCAGCAGCTATACAGGGGATAGTGGCTACACCTTC	CASSYTGDSGYTF
TRBJ2-1	NA	TRBV11-2	few	TGTGCCAGCAGCTTGGGTCGCGGGCCCGTCTCCTACAATGAGCAGTTCTTC	CASSLGRGPVSYNEQFF
TRBJ2-7	NA	TRBV5-1	NA	TGCGCCAGCAGCTCCGTGGAGGCCTCCTACGAGCAGTACTTC	CASSSVEASYEQYF
TRBJ1-2	NA	TRBV7-8	few	TGTGCCAGCAGCCTAGACAGGATCTATGGCTACACCTTC	CASSLDRIYGYTF
TRBJ2-6	TRBD2	TRBV4-3	few	TGCGCCAGCAGCCAACGACGGGGAGGGGACCTCTCTGGGGCCAACGTCCTGACTTTC	CASSQRRGGDLSGANVLTF
TRBJ1-1	TRBD1	TRBV30	NA	TGTGCCTGGAGTGGGACAGGGGGATTTGACACTGAAGCTTTCTTT	CAWSGTGGFDTEAFF
TRBJ2-3	NA	TRBV7-6	NA	TGTGCCAGCAGCCATGCCCAGGGCGAGGGGATGGTAACGCAGTATTTT	CASSHAQGEGMVTQYF
TRBJ1-4	TRBD1	TRBV2	NA	TGTGCCAGCAGTGCCCCAGGGGGCGGTGAAAAACTGTTTTTT	CASSAPGGGEKLFF
TRBJ2-1	TRBD2	TRBV19	few	TGTGCCAGTAGTACTCTAGCGGTCGGAGTGGTGAATGAGCAGTTCTTC	CASSTLAVGVVNEQFF
TRBJ1-1	NA	TRBV18	NA	TGTGCCAGCTCACAAAACAGGGAGAACACTGAAGCTTTCTTT	CASSQNRENTEAFF
TRBJ1-2	TRBD1	TRBV28	NA	TGTGCCAGCAGACCGACAGGGGAACGGGCTAGTGGCTACACCTTC	CASRPTGERASGYTF
TRBJ2-3	TRBD2	TRBV5-1	NA	TGCGCCAGCAGCTTGGAGGGCGGGAGGGCCATAGATACGCAGTATTTT	CASSLEGGRAIDTQYF
TRBJ2-2	TRBD1	TRBV6-6	NA	TGTGCCAGCAGCGGACAGGGTTCGAACACCGGGGAGCTGTTTTTT	CASSGQGSNTGELFF
TRBJ1-2	NA	TRBV5-6	NA	TGTGCCAGCAGCCCGGGTCGCTCCTTACTTAACTATGGCTACACCTTC	CASSPGRSLLNYGYTF
TRBJ2-7	NA	TRBV7-6	NA	TGTGCCAGCAGCTTAAGTGTTCGGGAATCCGTCTTCTACGAGCAGTACTTC	CASSLSVRESVFYEQYF
TRBJ1-5	NA	TRBV27	NA	TGTGCCAGCAGTCCGGACAGAGGGAATCAGCCCCAGCATTTT	CASSPDRGNQPQHF
TRBJ2-7	NA	TRBV4-3	once	TGCGCCAGCAGCCAAGATTGGGCCGACTCCTACGAGCAGTACTTC	CASSQDWADSYEQYF
TRBJ2-3	NA	TRBV5-6	NA	TGTGCCAGCAGCCTGGAGGGGCAGCCCTTGGGATTCACAGATACGCAGTATTTT	CASSLEGQPLGFTDTQYF
TRBJ2-5	NA	TRBV4-2	NA	TGTGCCAGCAGCCAAGGTCGGGATTCCCAAGAGACCCAGTACTTC	CASSQGRDSQETQYF
TRBJ1-2	TRBD1	TRBV2	few	TGTGCCAGCAGTGACGACAGGGGGCGGGCTGGCTACACCTTC	CASSDDRGRAGYTF
TRBJ1-5	NA	TRBV30	once	TGTGCCTGGAGTGCCGGAACCCTCAATCAGCCCCAGCATTTT	CAWSAGTLNQPQHF
TRBJ1-2	NA	TRBV6-1	NA	TGTGCCAGCGCGACCTCCACCGAGCAAGGCTACACCTTC	CASATSTEQGYTF
TRBJ2-1	TRBD2	TRBV19	NA	TGTGCCAGTAGTGGGGCTGGCGGGAGAAGGTACAATGAGCAGTTCTTC	CASSGAGGRRYNEQFF
TRBJ2-2	TRBD2	TRBV7-6	NA	TGTGCCAGCAGCATCGACAGCGGGGAGAGAACCGGGGAGCTGTTTTTT	CASSIDSGERTGELFF